A single sample gave rise to the 7 T cell receptor beta chains below, sequenced in a study of blood T cell repertoires in COVID-19. The method was immunoSEQ multiplex PCR; TCRdb's version includes in-frame clones alone and lacks a portion of them. The sample yields over 200,000 clones, about 90% seen once. Material: PBMCs or T cells enriched from blood (not recorded which). Receptors were obtained from a man aged 30 to 39 who had been exposed to COVID-19.

The V gene is TRBV6-5, the J gene TRBJ2-7; TRBD1 agrees at 9 bases. Per the germline V gene, CDR1 is MNHEY and CDR2 is SVGAGI. With 1 base clipped from V and 2 bases from J, the junction kept 3 bases outside the gene matches. The CDR3 is 15 amino acids. CDR3 coding DNA: TGTGCCAGCAGTTACTTCCGGGACAGGGCCTACGAGCAGTACTTC. Translated: CASSYFRDRAYEQYF.

The chain carries TRBV13 and TRBJ2-3; no clear D gene. This CDR3 comprises 14 residues. Germline loops: CDR1 PRHDT, CDR2 FYEKMQ (reference sequence). Trimming removed 0 bases at V and 3 bases at J, with 7 bases between. CDR3 sequence reads: CASSLGQRTDTQYF. The CDR3 region has the DNA TGTGCCAGCAGCTTAGGACAGAGAACAGATACGCAGTATTTT.

This chain joins TRBV4-2 and TRBJ1-5; D is ambiguous. Trimming stripped 4 bases from V and 1 base from J, with 11 bases between. Germline V CDR1 and CDR2: LGHNA, YNFKEQ. The CDR3 sequence is 15 residues long. The CDR3 DNA sequence: TGTGCCAGCAGCCCCGAATCGGGGAGCAATCAGCCCCAGCATTTT. It codes for CASSPESGSNQPQHF.

This clone has only a few counts. The chain is built from TRBV11-2 and TRBJ1-2; 7 bases fit TRBD1. CDR1 and CDR2 from the germline V gene are SGHAT and FQNNGV. J gave up 3 bases and V 1 base, and 8 bases lay outside the gene matches. This CDR3 is 16 amino acids long. CDR3 DNA sequence: TGTGCCAGCAGCTTAGGGAGGGGGCGAGGTCACTATGGCTACACCTTC. It translates to CASSLGRGRGHYGYTF.

V is TRBV5-1 and J is TRBJ2-7; unclear D gene. CDR3 length: 16 residues. V lost 0 bases to trimming and J lost 0 bases, with 13 bases between them. Germline-derived CDR1 and CDR2 are SGHRS and YFSETQ. CDR3 nucleotide sequence: TGCGCCAGCAGCTTGGCACGCGGTGCGAGCTCCTACGAGCAGTACTTC. Its protein is CASSLARGASSYEQYF.

The chain combines TRBV5-6 with TRBJ2-1, with 11 bases matching TRBD2. The CDR3 contains 15 residues. Germline CDR1 reads SGHDT; CDR2 reads YYEEEE. The ends lost 7 bases at V and 0 bases at J; junction bases unmatched: 3. The CDR3, as DNA: TGTGCCAGCGTCCTAGCGGGGGGCTCCTACAATGAGCAGTTCTTC. It codes for CASVLAGGSYNEQFF.

V is TRBV15 and J is TRBJ1-2; weak D call: TRBD1 (6 bases). The CDR3 extends over 17 amino acids. V was clipped by 0 bases and J by 0 bases, with 14 bases between them. Germline loops: CDR1 LNHNV, CDR2 YYDKDF (reference sequence). This chain's CDR3 is CATSRDQFGTTNYGYTF. The CDR3 DNA is TGTGCCACCAGCAGAGATCAATTCGGGACAACTAACTATGGCTACACCTTC. The variable domain in full, with the rest retrieved from reference TRBV15 and TRBJ1-2, is DAMVIQNPRYQVTQFGKPVTLSCSQTLNHNVMYWYQQKSSQAPKLLFHYYDKDFNNEADTPDNFQSRRPNTSFCFLDIRSPGLGDTAMYLCATSRDQFGTTNYGYTFGSGTRLTVV.